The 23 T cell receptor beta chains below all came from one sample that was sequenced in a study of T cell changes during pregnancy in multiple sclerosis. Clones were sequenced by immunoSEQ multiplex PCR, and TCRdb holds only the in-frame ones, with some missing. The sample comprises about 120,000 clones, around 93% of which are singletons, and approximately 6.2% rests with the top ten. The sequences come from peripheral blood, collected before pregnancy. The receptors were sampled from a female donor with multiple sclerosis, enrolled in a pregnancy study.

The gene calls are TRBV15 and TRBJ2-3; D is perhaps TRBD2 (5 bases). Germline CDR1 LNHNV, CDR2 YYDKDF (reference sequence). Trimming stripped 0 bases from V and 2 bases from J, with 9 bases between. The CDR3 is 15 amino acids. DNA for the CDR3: TGTGCCACCAGCAGAGAACTAGGCCTCACAGATACGCAGTATTTT. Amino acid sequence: CATSRELGLTDTQYF.

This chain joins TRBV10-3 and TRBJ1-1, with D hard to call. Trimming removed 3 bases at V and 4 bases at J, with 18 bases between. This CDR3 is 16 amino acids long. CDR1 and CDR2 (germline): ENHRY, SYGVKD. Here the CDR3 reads CAISDMQVTVVTEAFF. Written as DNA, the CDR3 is TGTGCCATCAGTGATATGCAGGTGACCGTGGTCACTGAAGCTTTCTTT.

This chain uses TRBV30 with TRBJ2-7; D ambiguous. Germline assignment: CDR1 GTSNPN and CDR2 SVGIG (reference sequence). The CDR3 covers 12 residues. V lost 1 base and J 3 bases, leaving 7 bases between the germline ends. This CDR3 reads CAWSDPIYEQYF. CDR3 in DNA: TGTGCCTGGAGTGATCCCATCTACGAGCAGTACTTC.

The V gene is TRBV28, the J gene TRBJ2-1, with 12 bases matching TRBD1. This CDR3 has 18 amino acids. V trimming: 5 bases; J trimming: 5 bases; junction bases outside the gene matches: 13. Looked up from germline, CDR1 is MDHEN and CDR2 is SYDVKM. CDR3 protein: CASSHSGTGGGKDNEQFF. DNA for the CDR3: TGTGCCAGCAGTCATTCCGGGACAGGGGGCGGGAAGGACAATGAGCAGTTCTTC.

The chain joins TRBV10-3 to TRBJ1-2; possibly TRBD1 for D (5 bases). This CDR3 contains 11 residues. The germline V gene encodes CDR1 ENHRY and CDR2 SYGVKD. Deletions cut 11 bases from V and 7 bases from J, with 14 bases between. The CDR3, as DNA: TGTGCCGTAACCGGGACTATTGGCTACACCTTC. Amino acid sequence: CAVTGTIGYTF.

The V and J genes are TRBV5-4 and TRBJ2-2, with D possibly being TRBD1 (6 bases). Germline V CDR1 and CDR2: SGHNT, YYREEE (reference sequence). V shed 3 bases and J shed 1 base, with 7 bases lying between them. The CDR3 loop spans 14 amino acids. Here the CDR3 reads CASSSGQNTGELFF. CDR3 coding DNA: TGTGCCAGCAGCTCGGGACAGAACACCGGGGAGCTGTTTTTT.

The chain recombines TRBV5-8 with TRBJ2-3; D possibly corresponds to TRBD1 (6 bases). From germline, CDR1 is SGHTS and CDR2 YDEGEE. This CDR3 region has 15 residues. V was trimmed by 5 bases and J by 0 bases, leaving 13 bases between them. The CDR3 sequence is CASRLTGASTDTQYF. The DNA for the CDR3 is TGTGCCAGCAGGCTGACAGGCGCTAGCACAGATACGCAGTATTTT.

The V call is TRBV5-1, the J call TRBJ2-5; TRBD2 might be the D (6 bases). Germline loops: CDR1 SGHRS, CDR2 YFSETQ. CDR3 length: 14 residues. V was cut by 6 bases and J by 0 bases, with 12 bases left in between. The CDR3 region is CASTETGDQETQYF. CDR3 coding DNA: TGCGCCAGCACTGAGACGGGGGACCAAGAGACCCAGTACTTC.

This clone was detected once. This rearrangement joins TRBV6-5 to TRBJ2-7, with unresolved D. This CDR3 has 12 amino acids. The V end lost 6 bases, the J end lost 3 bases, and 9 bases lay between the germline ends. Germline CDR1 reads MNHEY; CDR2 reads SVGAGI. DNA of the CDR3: TGTGCCAGCAGGAAGTCAGACTACGAGCAGTACTTC. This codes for CASRKSDYEQYF.

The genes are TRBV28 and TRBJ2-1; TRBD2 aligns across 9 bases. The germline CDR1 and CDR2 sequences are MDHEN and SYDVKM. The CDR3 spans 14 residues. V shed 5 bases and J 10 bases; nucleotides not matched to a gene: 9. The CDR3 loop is CASSPLAGVQEQFF. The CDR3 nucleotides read TGTGCCAGCAGTCCATTAGCGGGAGTCCAAGAGCAGTTCTTC.

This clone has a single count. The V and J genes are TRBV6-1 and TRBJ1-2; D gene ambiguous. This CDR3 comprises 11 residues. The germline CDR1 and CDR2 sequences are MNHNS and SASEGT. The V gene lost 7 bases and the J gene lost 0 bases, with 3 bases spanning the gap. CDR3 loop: CASTANYGYTF. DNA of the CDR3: TGTGCCAGCACCGCTAACTATGGCTACACCTTC.

The CDR3 loop is CASTPGTGADLWISGNTIYF. In DNA, the CDR3 is TGTGCCAGTACCCCCGGGACAGGTGCTGACCTTTGGATTTCTGGAAACACCATATATTTT. The chain is built from TRBV19 and TRBJ1-3; 8 positions agree with TRBD1. The CDR3 is 20 amino acids. Germline lookup yields CDR1 LNHDA and CDR2 SQIVND (reference sequence). Trimming at V came to 7 bases and at J to 1 base, leaving 21 bases not matched to a gene. Based on the CDR3 plus reference TRBV19 and TRBJ1-3, the full variable domain is DGGITQSPKYLFRKEGQNVTLSCEQNLNHDAMYWYRQDPGQGLRLIYYSQIVNDFQKGDIAEGYSVSREKKESFPLTVTSAQKNPTAFYLCASTPGTGADLWISGNTIYFGEGSWLTVV.

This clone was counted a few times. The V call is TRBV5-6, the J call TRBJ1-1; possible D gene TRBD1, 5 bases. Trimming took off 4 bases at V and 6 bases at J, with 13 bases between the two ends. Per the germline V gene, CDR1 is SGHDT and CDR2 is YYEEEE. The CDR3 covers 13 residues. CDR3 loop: CASSRTDSPEAFF. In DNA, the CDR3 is TGTGCCAGCAGCCGTACAGACAGCCCTGAAGCTTTCTTT.

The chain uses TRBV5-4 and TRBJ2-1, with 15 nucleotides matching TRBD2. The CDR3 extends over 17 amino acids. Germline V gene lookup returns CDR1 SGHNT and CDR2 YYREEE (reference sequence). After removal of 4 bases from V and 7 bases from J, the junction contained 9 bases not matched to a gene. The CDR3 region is CASSPPGTSGGYNEQFF. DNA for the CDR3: TGTGCCAGCAGCCCTCCCGGGACTAGCGGGGGGTATAATGAGCAGTTCTTC.

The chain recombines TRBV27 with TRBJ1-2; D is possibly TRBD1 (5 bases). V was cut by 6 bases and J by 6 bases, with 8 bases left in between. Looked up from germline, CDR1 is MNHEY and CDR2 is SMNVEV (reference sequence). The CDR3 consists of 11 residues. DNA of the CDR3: TGTGCCAGCAGCTCAGGGAATGGCTACACCTTC. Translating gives CASSSGNGYTF.

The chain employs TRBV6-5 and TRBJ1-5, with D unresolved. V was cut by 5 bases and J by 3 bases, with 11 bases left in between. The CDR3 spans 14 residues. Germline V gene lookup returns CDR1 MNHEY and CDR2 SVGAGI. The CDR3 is CASSARRDNQPQHF. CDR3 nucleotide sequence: TGTGCCAGCAGTGCGAGGAGGGACAATCAGCCCCAGCATTTT.

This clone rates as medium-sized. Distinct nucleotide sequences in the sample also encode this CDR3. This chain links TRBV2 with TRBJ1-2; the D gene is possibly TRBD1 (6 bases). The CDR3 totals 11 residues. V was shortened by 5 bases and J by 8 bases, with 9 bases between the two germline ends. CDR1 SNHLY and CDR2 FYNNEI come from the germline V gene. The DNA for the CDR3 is TGTGCCAGCAGTTGGGGGCAAGGCTACACCTTC. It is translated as CASSWGQGYTF.

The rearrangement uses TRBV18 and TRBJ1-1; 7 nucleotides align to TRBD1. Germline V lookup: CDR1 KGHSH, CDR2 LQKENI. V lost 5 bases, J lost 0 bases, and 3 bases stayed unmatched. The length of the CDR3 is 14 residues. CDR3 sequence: CASSEDRVNTEAFF. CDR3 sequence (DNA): TGTGCCAGCTCAGAAGACAGGGTGAACACTGAAGCTTTCTTT.

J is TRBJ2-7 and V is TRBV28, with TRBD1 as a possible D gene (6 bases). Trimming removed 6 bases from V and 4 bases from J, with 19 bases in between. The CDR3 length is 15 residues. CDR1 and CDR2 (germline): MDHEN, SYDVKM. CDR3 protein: CASSPTGTVGYEQYF. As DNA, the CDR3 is TGTGCCAGCAGCCCCACAGGGACGGTGGGTTACGAGCAGTACTTC.

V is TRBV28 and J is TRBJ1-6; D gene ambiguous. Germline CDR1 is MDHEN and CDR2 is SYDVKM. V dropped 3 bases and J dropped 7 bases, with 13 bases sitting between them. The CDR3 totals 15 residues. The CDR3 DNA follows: TGTGCCAGCAGTTTGGGGAGCGGACGGAATTCACCCCTCCACTTT. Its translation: CASSLGSGRNSPLHF. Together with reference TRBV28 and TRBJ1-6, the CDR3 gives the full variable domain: DVKVTQSSRYLVKRTGEKVFLECVQDMDHENMFWYRQDPGLGLRLIYFSYDVKMKEKGDIPEGYSVSREKKERFSLILESASTNQTSMYLCASSLGSGRNSPLHFGNGTRLTVT.

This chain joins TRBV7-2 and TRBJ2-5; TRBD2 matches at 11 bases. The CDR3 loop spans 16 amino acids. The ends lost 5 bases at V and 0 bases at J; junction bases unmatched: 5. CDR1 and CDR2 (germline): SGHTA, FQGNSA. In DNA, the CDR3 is TGTGCCAGCAGCCGAAGACTAGCGGGGCACCAAGAGACCCAGTACTTC. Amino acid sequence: CASSRRLAGHQETQYF.

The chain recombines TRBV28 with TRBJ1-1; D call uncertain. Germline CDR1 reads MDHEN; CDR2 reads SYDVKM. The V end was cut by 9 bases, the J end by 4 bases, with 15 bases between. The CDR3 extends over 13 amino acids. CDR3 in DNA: TGTGCCAGTGATACCGGCGGGTTCACTGAAGCTTTCTTT. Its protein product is CASDTGGFTEAFF.

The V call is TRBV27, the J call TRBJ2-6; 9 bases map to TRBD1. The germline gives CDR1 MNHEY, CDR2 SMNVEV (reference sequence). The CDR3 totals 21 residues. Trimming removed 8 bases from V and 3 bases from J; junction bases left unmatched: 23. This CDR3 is CASQALDRGGVLTNGANVLTF. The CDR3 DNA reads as TGTGCCAGCCAGGCTCTGGACAGGGGAGGGGTACTGACAAATGGGGCCAACGTCCTGACTTTC. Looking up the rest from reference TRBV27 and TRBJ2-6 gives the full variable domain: EAQVTQNPRYLITVTGKKLTVTCSQNMNHEYMSWYRQDPGLGLRQIYYSMNVEVTDKGDVPEGYKVSRKEKRNFPLILESPSPNQTSLYFCASQALDRGGVLTNGANVLTFGAGSRLTVL.